This TCR beta chain is drawn from a study of response to subunit inactivated influenza vaccine. Overall study findings and caveats: Authors suggested few new T cells are recruited by each seasonal influenza vaccination.

This CDR3 is 15 amino acids long. CDR1 and CDR2 from the germline V gene are DFQATT and SNEGSKA (reference sequence). With V trimmed by 5 bases and J by 9 bases, 14 bases remained unmatched. One entry per CDR3 protein results from TCRdb running MiXCR on the RT-PCR reads. The sample records about 190,000 distinct CDR3 sequences, approximately 15% being singletons. This clonotype was seen a few times. Its antigen remains unknown. The receptor was isolated from a man aged 50 to 59 who received an inactivated influenza vaccine. Sample: CD8+ T cells sorted from PBMCs, taken 4 to 6 days after vaccination. The chain couples TRBV20-1 to TRBJ2-1; the match to TRBD2 covers 9 bases. The CDR3 bases are TGCAGTGCTCCCCTTCTAGCGGGAATTCTTGTTGAGCAGTTCTTC. Protein product: CSAPLLAGILVEQFF.